The clone carrying this TCR beta chain was seen only a few times. V dropped 0 bases and J dropped 2 bases, with 5 bases sitting between them. The CDR3 runs 12 residues. Germline V lookup: CDR1 GTSNPN, CDR2 SVGIG (reference sequence). Each CDR3 protein is one row after TCRdb ran MiXCR on the RT-PCR reads. This sample yields about 680,000 distinct CDR3 sequences, of which 14% are seen a single time; 3% to 4.5% belongs to the top ten. This clonotype was sampled from a female donor in good health, serving as a healthy control. The sample consisted of memory CD4+ T cells from blood. The rearrangement links TRBV30 to TRBJ2-7; TRBD1 or TRBD2 may be the D gene (5 bases each). This chain's CDR3 is CAWSVGAYEQYF. The CDR3 region has the DNA TGTGCCTGGAGTGTGGGGGCCTACGAGCAGTACTTC.